Listed below are T cell receptor beta chains from one sample, sequenced in a study of T cells in Graves' hyperthyroidism and ophthalmopathy. TCRdb itself ran the multiplex PCR reads through MiXCR, one entry per CDR3 protein. The profile shows approximately 490,000 distinct CDR3 sequences, approximately 23% of them singletons. Sequencing input: blood. Receptors originate from a woman in her 70s with Graves' ophthalmopathy. Each CDR3 is given with its conserved first and last residue. Fields, in order: clone size, J gene, V gene, D gene, CDR3 protein, CDR3 DNA. A D gene is named only where the DNA matches it firmly. Some rows mark clone size as missing; the rest say once, few, many or name a class of expanded clone.

>few|TRBJ2-5|TRBV30|.
CAWSAPPGQETQYF
TGTGCCTGGAGTGCCCCCCCGGGCCAAGAGACCCAGTACTTC
>.|TRBJ1-1|TRBV6-1|TRBD1
CASRYNRGNTEAFF
TGTGCCAGCAGATATAACAGGGGGAACACTGAAGCTTTCTTT
>once|TRBJ1-2|TRBV12-3/TRBV12-4|.
CASSPGEIGGYTF
TGTGCCAGCAGCCCAGGGGAGATTGGTGGCTACACCTTC
>many|TRBJ1-2|TRBV30|.
CAWRPTVYGYTF
TGTGCCTGGAGACCGACAGTCTATGGCTACACCTTC
>.|TRBJ2-1|TRBV4-3|TRBD2
CASSQEASGRVINEQFF
TGCGCCAGCAGCCAAGAGGCTAGCGGGAGGGTGATAAATGAGCAGTTCTTC
>few|TRBJ1-1|TRBV30|.
CAWSVARLNTEAFF
TGTGCCTGGAGTGTAGCACGTTTGAACACTGAAGCTTTCTTT
>.|TRBJ2-2|TRBV7-8|TRBD1
CASSLNPGTGSIGELFF
TGTGCCAGCAGCCTCAACCCGGGGACAGGGTCGATTGGGGAGCTGTTTTTT
>few|TRBJ2-4|TRBV7-8|.
CASSLRAKAKNIQYF
TGTGCCAGCAGCTTGCGGGCCAAAGCCAAAAACATTCAGTACTTC
>few|TRBJ2-3|TRBV6-5|TRBD2
CASSYLAGVLTDTQYF
TGTGCCAGCAGTTACCTAGCGGGAGTGTTAACAGATACGCAGTATTTT
>many|TRBJ1-1|TRBV2|TRBD1
CASRGQGKNTEAFF
TGTGCCAGCAGGGGACAGGGAAAGAACACTGAAGCTTTCTTT
>.|TRBJ2-2|TRBV30|TRBD2
CAWSVRISSGYTGELFF
TGTGCCTGGAGTGTACGGATCTCTAGCGGCTACACCGGGGAGCTGTTTTTT
>few|TRBJ1-3|TRBV14|.
CASSQVRGSGNTIYF
TGTGCCAGCAGCCAGGTCCGGGGATCTGGAAACACCATATATTTT
>.|TRBJ2-7|TRBV20-1|TRBD2
CSARGDGTSGGYEQYF
TGCAGTGCTAGAGGGGACGGGACTAGCGGAGGTTACGAGCAGTACTTC
>.|TRBJ2-4|TRBV5-1|TRBD2
CASSAGLAVNIQYF
TGCGCCAGCAGCGCCGGACTAGCGGTAAACATTCAGTACTTC
>.|TRBJ2-3|TRBV19|TRBD1
CASSNGQGTSTDTQYF
TGTGCCAGTAGTAACGGACAGGGGACTAGCACAGATACGCAGTATTTT
>many|TRBJ2-3|TRBV12-3/TRBV12-4|TRBD2
CASISGRTFADTQYF
TGTGCCAGCATAAGCGGGAGGACCTTTGCAGATACGCAGTATTTT
>.|TRBJ1-4|TRBV10-2|TRBD1
CASRSDRGRLGEKLFF
TGCGCCAGCAGGTCGGACAGGGGCCGCCTGGGGGAAAAACTGTTTTTT
>.|TRBJ2-7|TRBV30|TRBD1
CAWSDPGGSYEQYF
TGTGCCTGGAGTGACCCAGGGGGTTCCTACGAGCAGTACTTC
>many|TRBJ2-5|TRBV2|TRBD2
CASSEGLAEQTQYF
TGTGCCAGCAGTGAAGGGCTAGCGGAGCAGACCCAGTACTTC
>.|TRBJ2-7|TRBV5-1|TRBD1
CASSYRTGSEQYF
TGCGCCAGCAGCTACAGGACAGGAAGCGAGCAGTACTTC
>.|TRBJ1-1|TRBV7-6|.
CASSRRTEMNTEAFF
TGTGCCAGCAGCCGCAGGACAGAAATGAACACTGAAGCTTTCTTT
>many|TRBJ2-7|TRBV11-2|.
CASSLARWDSTYEQYF
TGTGCCAGCAGCTTAGCTCGTTGGGACTCCACCTACGAGCAGTACTTC
>many|TRBJ2-1|TRBV11-2|TRBD1
CASSHRDRVDNEQFF
TGTGCCAGCAGCCACCGGGACAGGGTCGACAATGAGCAGTTCTTC
>.|TRBJ2-5|TRBV28|TRBD2
CASSFDRDYGETQYF
TGTGCCAGCAGTTTCGATAGGGACTATGGAGAGACCCAGTACTTC
>.|TRBJ1-2|TRBV27|.
CASRGHSEIYGYTF
TGTGCCAGCAGGGGTCACAGCGAGATCTATGGCTACACCTTC
>few|TRBJ2-2|TRBV18|.
CASSPLAPTGELFF
TGTGCCAGCTCACCACTAGCGCCTACCGGGGAGCTGTTTTTT
>once|TRBJ2-1|TRBV9|.
CASSVVALTYEQFF
TGTGCCAGCAGCGTAGTCGCCCTAACCTACGAGCAGTTCTTC
>few|TRBJ2-2|TRBV10-3|TRBD1
CAIRGQGIGELFF
TGTGCCATCAGGGGACAGGGGATCGGGGAGCTGTTTTTT
>.|TRBJ2-2|TRBV9|.
CASSVEGTLTGELFF
TGTGCCAGCAGCGTAGAGGGGACACTCACCGGGGAGCTGTTTTTT
>few|TRBJ2-3|TRBV7-8|TRBD2
CASSYLAGERTDTQYF
TGTGCCAGCAGCTATCTAGCGGGGGAAAGGACAGATACGCAGTATTTT
>.|TRBJ2-2|TRBV6-1|.
CASSEPAEYAGELFF
TGTGCCAGCAGTGAACCAGCGGAGTATGCCGGGGAGCTGTTTTTT
>.|TRBJ1-3|TRBV28|.
CASIARSGNTIYF
TGTGCCAGCATAGCCCGCTCTGGAAACACCATATATTTT
>many|TRBJ2-1|TRBV5-1|.
CASSLEGGADEQFF
TGCGCCAGCAGCTTGGAGGGGGGAGCCGATGAGCAGTTCTTC
>few|TRBJ2-1|TRBV11-2|TRBD2
CASSASGPYNEQFF
TGTGCCAGCAGCGCTAGCGGGCCCTACAATGAGCAGTTCTTC
>few|TRBJ2-7|TRBV11-2|TRBD2
CASSKTSGLGQYF
TGTGCCAGCAGCAAGACTAGCGGTCTTGGGCAGTACTTC
>.|TRBJ1-6|TRBV28|.
CASSLDLRNNSPLHF
TGTGCCAGCAGTTTAGACTTGAGAAATAATTCACCCCTCCACTTT
>.|TRBJ1-2|TRBV27|TRBD1
CASRADRGLFSDYTF
TGTGCCAGCAGGGCCGACAGGGGTTTATTTTCTGACTACACCTTC
>few|TRBJ1-3|TRBV7-3|.
CASSLSAGSGNTIYF
TGTGCCAGCAGCTTATCTGCAGGCTCTGGAAACACCATATATTTT
>many|TRBJ2-1|TRBV2|TRBD2
CASSTTGTSAFF
TGTGCCAGCAGTACTACCGGGACTAGTGCGTTCTTC
>.|TRBJ2-4|TRBV20-1|.
CSARAEIAKNIQYF
TGCAGTGCTAGAGCGGAGATAGCCAAAAACATTCAGTACTTC
>.|TRBJ1-1|TRBV5-1|.
CASRDQAGVRTEAFF
TGCGCCAGCAGGGATCAGGCGGGGGTGAGGACTGAAGCTTTCTTT
>few|TRBJ1-2|TRBV20-1|TRBD1
CSAKRQGASTHYGYTF
TGCAGTGCTAAAAGACAGGGGGCTAGCACCCACTATGGCTACACCTTC
>.|TRBJ1-1|TRBV28|.
CASSFGSQGGNTEAFF
TGTGCCAGCAGTTTTGGCAGCCAAGGGGGGAACACTGAAGCTTTCTTT
>.|TRBJ1-4|TRBV10-3|.
CAISDGGNEKLFF
TGTGCCATCAGTGACGGTGGTAATGAAAAACTGTTTTTT
>.|TRBJ2-7|TRBV15|.
CAASRDFGAPSYEQYF
TGTGCCGCCAGCAGAGATTTCGGCGCTCCTTCCTACGAGCAGTACTTC
>few|TRBJ2-3|TRBV6-1|TRBD2
CASKREQVSDTQYF
TGTGCCAGCAAGCGGGAGCAAGTTTCAGATACGCAGTATTTT
>many|TRBJ2-3|TRBV7-8|TRBD1
CASSYPDRVTDTQYF
TGTGCCAGCAGCTACCCGGACAGGGTAACAGATACGCAGTATTTT
>.|TRBJ1-2|TRBV12-3/TRBV12-4|.
CASSFGGPGYTF
TGTGCCAGCAGTTTTGGGGGGCCTGGCTACACCTTC
>.|TRBJ1-5|TRBV9|.
CASGGAGQPQHF
TGTGCCAGTGGGGGGGCAGGTCAGCCCCAGCATTTT
>few|TRBJ2-4|TRBV20-1|TRBD2
CSATGREGPNIQYF
TGCAGTGCTACGGGGAGGGAGGGGCCGAACATTCAGTACTTC